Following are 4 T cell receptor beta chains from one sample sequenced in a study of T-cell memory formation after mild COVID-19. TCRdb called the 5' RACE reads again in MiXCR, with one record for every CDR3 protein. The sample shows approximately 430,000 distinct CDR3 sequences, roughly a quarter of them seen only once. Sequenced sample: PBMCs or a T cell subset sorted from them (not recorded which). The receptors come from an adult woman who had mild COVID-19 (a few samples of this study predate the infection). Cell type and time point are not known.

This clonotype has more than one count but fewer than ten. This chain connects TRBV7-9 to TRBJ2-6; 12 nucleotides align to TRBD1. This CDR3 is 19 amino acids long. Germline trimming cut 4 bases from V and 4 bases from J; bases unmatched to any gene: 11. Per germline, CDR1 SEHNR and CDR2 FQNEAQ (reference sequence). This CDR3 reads CASSSSPGQGAPGANVLTF. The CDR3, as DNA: TGTGCCAGCAGCTCGTCCCCGGGACAGGGGGCGCCCGGGGCCAACGTCCTGACTTTC.

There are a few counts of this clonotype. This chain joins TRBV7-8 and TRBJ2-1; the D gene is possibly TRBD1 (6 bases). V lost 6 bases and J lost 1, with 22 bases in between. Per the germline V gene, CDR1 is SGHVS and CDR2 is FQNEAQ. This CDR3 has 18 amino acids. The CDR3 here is CASSMAVDSVRSYNEQFF. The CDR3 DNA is TGTGCCAGCAGTATGGCAGTGGACAGTGTCAGGTCCTACAATGAGCAGTTCTTC.

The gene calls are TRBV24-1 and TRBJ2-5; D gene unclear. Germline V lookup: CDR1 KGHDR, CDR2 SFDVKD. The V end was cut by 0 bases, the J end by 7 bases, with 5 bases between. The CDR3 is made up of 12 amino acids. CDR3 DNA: TGTGCCACCAGTGATTTGAGAGCGACCCAGTACTTC. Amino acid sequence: CATSDLRATQYF.

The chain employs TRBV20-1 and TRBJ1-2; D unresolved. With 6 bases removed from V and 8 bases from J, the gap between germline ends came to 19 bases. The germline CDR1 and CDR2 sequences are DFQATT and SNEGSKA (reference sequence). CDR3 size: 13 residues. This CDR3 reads CSAPLGMGNGYTF. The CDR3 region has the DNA TGCAGTGCCCCCCTGGGGATGGGGAACGGCTACACCTTC.